Detailed here is one TCR beta chain. Its target is not known. The sample is drawn from a study of beta chain features in type 1 diabetes. Study-wide findings and caveats: Compared with healthy donors, patients appeared to share more similar naive, central memory and regulatory TCRB repertoires. Significant though moderate, a shortening of TCRB CDR3s appeared in all four CD4+ subsets of Type 1 diabetes patients.

Deletions cut 5 bases from V and 6 bases from J, with 14 bases between. CDR1 and CDR2 (germline): MNHEY, SMNVEV (reference sequence). The CDR3 is made up of 14 amino acids. The investigators reverse transcribed all of the isolated RNA, so they sequenced expressed TCRB transcripts. The assay was immunoSEQ multiplex PCR, and TCRdb's table has in-frame clones only and misses some. The table includes 65,000 to 100,000 clones, under 35% detected once. By way of CD45RO/CCR7/CD25/CD127/CD95/CD27, the CD4+ regulatory, stem cell-like memory, central memory and naive cells were sorted. The purity of all sorted populations exceeded 98%.

The material sequenced was stem cell memory CD4+ T cells from blood. The chain couples TRBV27 to TRBJ1-5; D is possibly TRBD1 (5 bases). The sequence was obtained from a woman younger than 30 in good health. CDR3 DNA sequence: TGTGCCAGCAGTACCAGGGAAGCGGGTCAGCCCCAGCATTTT. This sequence encodes CASSTREAGQPQHF.